This paragraph covers one T cell receptor (beta chain) sequence. Sequencing was performed with immunoSEQ multiplex PCR; in TCRdb, only in-frame clones are kept and a portion is missing. The table includes 97,000 or so clones, roughly 96% detected once. Surgery without prior neoadjuvant therapy was the treatment of the selected pancreatic ductal adenocarcinoma patients. Trimming took 1 base from V and 0 from J, leaving 11 bases between them. The germline V gene encodes CDR1 SGHTA and CDR2 FQGNSA. There are 16 residues in the CDR3. The data stem from a study of T cells in pancreatic ductal adenocarcinoma.

V is TRBV7-2 and J is TRBJ2-3, with D perhaps TRBD2 (6 bases). This receptor was obtained from a human donor with pancreatic ductal adenocarcinoma. The sequenced sample consisted of PBMCs. The CDR3 DNA reads TGTGCCAGCAGCTTAGGGTCGGGAGCCAGCACAGATACGCAGTATTTT. Its translation: CASSLGSGASTDTQYF.